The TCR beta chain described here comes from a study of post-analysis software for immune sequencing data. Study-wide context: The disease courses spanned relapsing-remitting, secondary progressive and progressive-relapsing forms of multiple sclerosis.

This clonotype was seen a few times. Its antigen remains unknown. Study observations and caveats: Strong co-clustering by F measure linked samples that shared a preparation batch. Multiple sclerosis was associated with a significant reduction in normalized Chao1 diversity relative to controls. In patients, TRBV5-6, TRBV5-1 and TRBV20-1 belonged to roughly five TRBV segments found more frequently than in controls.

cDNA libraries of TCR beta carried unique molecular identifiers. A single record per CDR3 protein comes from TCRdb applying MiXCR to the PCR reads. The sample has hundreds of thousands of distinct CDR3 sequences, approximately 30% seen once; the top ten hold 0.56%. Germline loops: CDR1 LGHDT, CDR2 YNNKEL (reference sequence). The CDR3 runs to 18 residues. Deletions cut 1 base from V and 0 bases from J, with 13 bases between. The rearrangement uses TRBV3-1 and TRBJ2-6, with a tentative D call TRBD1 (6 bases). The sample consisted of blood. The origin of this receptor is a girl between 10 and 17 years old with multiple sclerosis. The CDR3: CASSQVVSRGSGANVLTF. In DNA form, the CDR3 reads TGTGCCAGCAGCCAAGTGGTCTCCAGGGGCTCTGGGGCCAACGTCCTGACTTTC.